These T cell receptor beta chains were read from a single sample in a study of blood T cells in healthy people across ages. A single record per CDR3 protein comes from TCRdb applying MiXCR to the 5' RACE reads. The repertoire has fewer than 1.5 million distinct CDR3 sequences, about 43% of them found once; the top ten carry 7% to 9.5%. The sequenced material came from blood. Receptors were obtained from a woman between 18 and 29 years old in good health. Each CDR3 is given without its conserved first and last residue. D genes are given only for firm matches.

V,D,CDR3
TRBV12-3/TRBV12-4,.,ASSYFSSNQPQH
TRBV7-6,.,ASSVFLGGYEQY
TRBV20-1,TRBD1,SARDVTGSSYGYT
TRBV11-3,.,ASSRTASYNEQF
TRBV27,.,ASSFVGHGGYT
TRBV6-1,.,ASSARGGSYYEQY
TRBV6-5,.,ASKYDRINSPLH
TRBV11-2,TRBD1,ASSLVYRGRDTSGYT
TRBV7-2,.,ASSQRRSGSNYGYT
TRBV6-6,TRBD2,ASTRGYSGDTYEQY
TRBV6-1,TRBD1,ASTPGTGETGELF
TRBV7-2,.,ASSLGYQETQY
TRBV7-9,.,ASSFGADTDTQY
TRBV6-5,.,ASSRGYSYEQY
TRBV6-5,TRBD2,ASSYLGGSLYNEQF
TRBV4-1,.,ASSRDVGPGPYNEQF
TRBV6-1,TRBD1,ASSGLPGGFDEQY
TRBV20-1,.,SAGSGSYNEQY
TRBV15,.,ATSLRRTGANVLT
TRBV6-5,TRBD1,ASRPLGQGVNYGYT
TRBV30,.,AWSVPNRPWYNEQF
TRBV2,.,ASSPEGGNPPQH
TRBV3-1,TRBD2,ASTYRGGPTDTQY
TRBV5-1,.,ASSREISTDTQY
TRBV29-1,TRBD2,SVLAGVAYEQY
TRBV28,.,ASSLPRTGIGTDTQY
TRBV27,TRBD1,ASSLTTDRGWGNTEAF
TRBV29-1,TRBD2,SVESGGDYEQY
TRBV12-3/TRBV12-4,TRBD1,ASRPRQGLAKNIQY
TRBV4-1,.,ASSPEEGTYEQY
TRBV6-2/TRBV6-3,.,ASSDPKPSREQF
TRBV20-1,TRBD1,SARNTGVGGYT
TRBV27,.,ASSFGRQSTDTQY
TRBV10-3,.,AISESMGSYGYT
TRBV27,TRBD1,ASSQDRARYGYT
TRBV6-1,.,ASSEWVGSTDTQY